One TCR beta chain is described in this entry. Its specificity is unknown. The data were taken from a study of cytomegalovirus exposure and HLA in healthy donors. General observations from the study: Analysis was performed later, and it showed HLA-associated TCR beta chains to be more clonally expanded than equally common others. Across donors, sequencing depth was assumed by presence/absence analyses to be roughly uniform. For most subjects, TCR beta sequences were reported to predict HLA-A and HLA-B alleles with accuracy.

Both 60 Vbeta primers and 13 Jbeta primers went into the PCR. The assay was immunoSEQ multiplex PCR, and TCRdb's table has in-frame clones only and misses some. Recorded for this sample: 40,000 to 65,000 clones. The CDR3 spans 14 residues. The germline V gene encodes CDR1 SGDLS and CDR2 YYNGEE. J was trimmed by 8 bases and V by 0 bases; bases with no gene match: 4. The chain employs TRBV9 and TRBJ2-5; 10 bases line up with TRBD2. This receptor was identified in a man aged 40-55 years in good health and CMV-seropositive. Sequencing used PBMCs. The CDR3 here is CASSVAAGGATQYF. The CDR3 DNA reads as TGTGCCAGCAGCGTAGCAGCGGGAGGGGCCACCCAGTACTTC. Full variable domain (outside the CDR3, taken from reference TRBV9 and TRBJ2-5): DSGVTQTPKHLITATGQRVTLRCSPRSGDLSVYWYQQSLDQGLQFLIQYYNGEERAKGNILERFSAQQFPDLHSELNLSSLELGDSALYFCASSVAAGGATQYFGPGTRLLVL.